This TCR beta chain originates from a study of monozygotic twins with inflammatory bowel disease. Overall study findings and caveats: Support for any single strong IBD-associated signal or clonotype was not found. IBD patients displayed reduced TCRbeta diversity (inverse Simpson) when set against healthy co-twins.

Germline V gene data show CDR1 as KGHSH and CDR2 as LQKENI. CDR3 size: 12 residues. Reanalyzing the 5' RACE reads, TCRdb keeps one entry per CDR3 protein, without DNA. This repertoire includes 330,000 or so distinct CDR3 sequences. In the case of this clonotype: The target antigen is unknown.

Researchers collected around 2.4 ml of blood per donor. The rearrangement links TRBV18 to TRBJ1-1; TCRdb names TRBD1, which stays unverified in the absence of DNA. The clonotype comes from a human donor with ulcerative colitis or Crohn's disease, or a healthy co-twin of an affected twin (not recorded which). Sample: blood. CDR3 region: CASEQGNTEAFF.